The rows below give T cell receptor beta chains drawn from one sample of a study of blood T cell repertoires in COVID-19. Data came from immunoSEQ multiplex PCR; TCRdb stores just in-frame clones and leaves some out. This table holds 250,000 to 300,000 clones, about four fifths found once. Material: peripheral blood. The receptors were sampled from an older woman with active or convalescent COVID-19. Both conserved end residues are part of each CDR3. The D gene is left open where the match is weak. A row's size may be missing; if present it is once, few, many or a size class.

NA	NA	TRBV5-4	TRBJ2-5	CASTVGREGTQYF	TGTGCCAGCACCGTGGGCCGGGAAGGGACCCAGTACTTC
TRBD1	NA	TRBV7-7	TRBJ2-3	CASSRRTGHTDTQYF	TGTGCCAGCAGCCGTCGGACAGGGCACACAGATACGCAGTATTTT
TRBD2	NA	TRBV11-1	TRBJ2-5	CASSLISPAGGTQYF	TGTGCCAGCAGCTTAATTTCCCCAGCGGGGGGGACCCAGTACTTC
NA	NA	TRBV29-1	TRBJ2-2	CSVLGVTGELFF	TGCAGCGTGCTAGGGGTTACCGGGGAGCTGTTTTTT
NA	NA	TRBV19	TRBJ1-5	CARRKGNQPQHF	TGTGCCAGGCGTAAGGGGAATCAGCCCCAGCATTTT
TRBD2	NA	TRBV4-3	TRBJ2-2	CASSRGLASTGELFF	TGCGCCAGCAGCAGGGGACTAGCTTCCACCGGGGAGCTGTTTTTT
NA	once	TRBV7-2	TRBJ1-1	CASSLKWVQGGTEAFF	TGTGCCAGCAGCTTAAAGTGGGTACAGGGCGGCACTGAAGCTTTCTTT
NA	NA	TRBV5-4	TRBJ2-6	CASSRGYSSSGANVLTF	TGTGCCAGCAGCCGAGGGTACAGCAGCTCTGGGGCCAACGTCCTGACTTTC
NA	NA	TRBV9	TRBJ2-2	CASSVVDGRGDDGELFF	TGTGCCAGCAGCGTAGTTGACGGCAGGGGGGATGACGGGGAGCTGTTTTTT
TRBD1	NA	TRBV6-5	TRBJ1-1	CASSYFGTAGTEAFF	TGTGCCAGCAGTTACTTCGGGACAGCTGGGACTGAAGCTTTCTTT
NA	NA	TRBV6-5	TRBJ1-4	CASQETGIVSEKLFF	TGTGCCAGCCAAGAAACAGGGATCGTATCTGAAAAACTGTTTTTT
NA	NA	TRBV15	TRBJ1-3	CATRRQTDSGNTIYF	TGTGCCACCAGGCGACAGACCGACTCTGGAAACACCATATATTTT
NA	NA	TRBV25-1	TRBJ2-5	CASSELGGGEETQYF	TGTGCCAGCAGTGAATTAGGAGGGGGGGAAGAGACCCAGTACTTC
NA	few	TRBV2	TRBJ1-2	CASSELPGADGYTF	TGTGCCAGCAGTGAATTACCGGGAGCGGATGGCTACACCTTC
TRBD1	NA	TRBV6-5	TRBJ1-5	CASRDRGRDQPQHF	TGTGCCAGCAGGGACAGGGGGAGGGATCAGCCCCAGCATTTT
NA	NA	TRBV19	TRBJ2-2	CASTWAANTGELFF	TGTGCCAGTACGTGGGCAGCGAACACCGGGGAGCTGTTTTTT
TRBD2	NA	TRBV9	TRBJ2-5	CASSVEGRDATQYF	TGTGCCAGCAGCGTAGAGGGGAGGGATGCGACCCAGTACTTC
TRBD1	NA	TRBV3-1/TRBV3-2	TRBJ2-6	CASRDRAPGANVLTF	TGTGCCAGCAGGGACAGGGCCCCTGGGGCCAACGTCCTGACTTTC
TRBD1	few	TRBV6-2/TRBV6-3	TRBJ1-1	CASSTRDRGSDTEAFF	TGTGCCAGCAGTACAAGGGACAGGGGATCGGACACTGAAGCTTTCTTT
TRBD1	once	TRBV5-1	TRBJ1-4	CASSPAGQRNEKLFF	TGCGCCAGCAGCCCCGCGGGACAGCGAAATGAAAAACTGTTTTTT
TRBD1	NA	TRBV6-5	TRBJ1-2	CASGLQGASGYTF	TGTGCCAGCGGACTCCAGGGGGCCAGCGGCTACACCTTC
NA	NA	TRBV7-9	TRBJ2-3	CASSPLLPGSRATDTQYF	TGTGCCAGCAGCCCCCTCTTACCGGGTTCCAGGGCCACAGATACGCAGTATTTT
NA	few	TRBV3-1/TRBV3-2	TRBJ1-1	CASSQANTEAFF	TGTGCCAGCAGCCAAGCTAATACTGAAGCTTTCTTT
NA	few	TRBV7-3	TRBJ1-6	CASSSGVGNSPLHF	TGTGCCAGCAGCTCGGGGGTAGGCAATTCACCCCTCCACTTT
NA	NA	TRBV2	TRBJ2-7	CASSVYEQYF	TGTGCCAGCAGTGTATACGAGCAGTACTTC
NA	NA	TRBV19	TRBJ2-1	CASSMSRLNEQFF	TGTGCCAGTAGTATGTCTAGGTTGAATGAGCAGTTCTTC
TRBD1	NA	TRBV6-6	TRBJ2-7	CASSTPGQWGF	TGTGCCAGCAGTACCCCGGGACAGTGGGGCTTC